This TCR beta chain was retrieved from a study of blood T cell repertoires in COVID-19. Study summary: The United States, Italy and Spain provided the acute and convalescent COVID-19 samples. Nucleic acid was either cDNA or gDNA, and it came from T cells, B-cell-depleted T cells, or PBMCs.

Repertoires were generated with immunoSEQ multiplex PCR, while TCRdb's copy carries only in-frame clones and drops some. The repertoire holds just under 95,000 clones, with over 60% as singletons. CDR3 length: 15 residues. Looked up from germline, CDR1 is SGDLS and CDR2 is YYNGEE. V dropped 4 bases and J dropped 9 bases, with 20 bases sitting between them. The material sequenced was peripheral blood. The clonotype comes from a man aged 50 or older who had recovered from COVID-19. The chain employs TRBV9 and TRBJ2-1; D is undetermined. The CDR3 reads CASSTNLVSFGEQFF. CDR3 bases: TGTGCCAGCAGCACAAATCTAGTATCGTTTGGTGAGCAGTTCTTC.